The subject of this entry is one T cell receptor beta chain. Its antigen is unidentified. CDR3 length equals 13 residues. The germline gives CDR1 MNHEY, CDR2 SMNVEV (reference sequence). V was shortened by 2 bases and J by 5 bases, with 7 bases between the two germline ends. These data are taken from a study of cytomegalovirus exposure and HLA in healthy donors. Findings and limits, study-wide: First-cohort TCR clusters were later found to tend to co-occur in the approximately 110 validation repertoires. CMV antigen specificity of a few CMV-associated chains was confirmed in vitro.

Measured with immunoSEQ multiplex PCR; TCRdb has only the in-frame clones, and not every one. This table has about 350,000 clones, approximately 86% appearing once. The sequenced sample consisted of PBMCs. V gene TRBV27 combines with J gene TRBJ1-5; D not resolved. This receptor was identified in a woman aged 25 to 39 in good health and CMV-seropositive. CDR3 residues: CASSLMVDQPQHF. CDR3 bases: TGTGCCAGCAGTTTAATGGTTGATCAGCCCCAGCATTTT.